The source of this T cell receptor beta chain is a study of blood T cell repertoires in COVID-19. In the study overall: Researchers got acute and convalescent COVID-19 samples from the United States, Italy and Spain.

Assay: immunoSEQ multiplex PCR; the TCRdb copy retains only in-frame clones and omits some. This sample has 27,000 or so clones, with around 90% found just once. The CDR3 has 17 residues. The germline CDR1 and CDR2 sequences are MNHNY and SVGAGI (reference sequence). V lost 5 bases and J lost 6; bases outside the gene matches: 12. This TCR was sampled from a human donor in a cohort sampled during active COVID-19. The V and J genes are TRBV6-6 and TRBJ1-4; 10 bases fit TRBD1. The sequencing input was peripheral blood. The chain's CDR3 is CASSHTRDRGMDEKLFF. The CDR3 DNA sequence: TGTGCCAGCAGTCATACCCGGGACAGGGGAATGGATGAAAAACTGTTTTTT.